This T cell receptor beta chain was profiled in a study of blood T cell repertoires in COVID-19. Study-wide background: Material from acute and convalescent COVID-19 was sourced from the United States, Italy and Spain. T cells, B-cell-depleted T cells, or PBMCs supplied cDNA or gDNA.

While infection was still active, Seattle patients were enrolled and then followed longitudinally. This CDR3 is built from 18 residues. V was clipped by 4 bases and J by 8 bases, with 26 bases between them. Per germline, CDR1 LGHDT and CDR2 YNNKEL (reference sequence). Clones were read by immunoSEQ multiplex PCR, and TCRdb kept only the in-frame ones, dropping some. The data show 300,000 to 350,000 clones, around 87% seen once. The sample was peripheral blood. The sequence derives from a woman between 45 and 65 years old with COVID-19, enrolled during active disease. The V and J genes are TRBV3-1 (or the pseudogene TRBV3-2) and TRBJ1-4; perhaps TRBD1 as D (5 bases). Written as DNA, the CDR3 is TGTGCCAGCAGCCTACAACGATGTTTCCGGGGCGCGGGGGAAAAACTGTTTTTT. The encoded protein is CASSLQRCFRGAGEKLFF.